This record looks at one TCR beta chain sequence and its context. Its antigen is still unknown. No base qualities exist here, and no much larger clone lies one base off it. This specimen comes from a study of blood T cell repertoires in COVID-19 (dated by TCRdb to the early 2020s). For the study in its entirety: Collaborator samples came from the United States, Italy and Spain and covered acute and convalescent phases of COVID-19. The material from the prospective study consisted of cDNA or gDNA derived from T cells, B-cell-depleted T cells, or PBMCs. The dataset comprised deeply sampled blood TCRbeta repertoires from subjects exposed to, actively infected with, or recovered from COVID-19. The repertoires were released in a freely available public database meant as a resource for research on the immune response to SARS-CoV-2. Samples were obtained from the ongoing ImmuneRACE study (first 160 participants) and from 1,254 subjects provided by 6 global collaborators. The sample metadata nearly always contained a de-identified subject ID, COVID-19 status, age in years and sex. Where available, HLA class I and class II types were taken from metadata supplied by the sample provider and were not determined by assay-based typing.

TCRbeta CDR3 regions were amplified from genomic DNA by means of the immunoSEQ Assay, a bias-controlled multiplex PCR. Under the source paper's analysis protocol: The number of nucleated cells in each sample was estimated by amplification of reference gene primers within the assay. To quantify the absolute abundance of each unique TCRbeta CDR3 rearrangement, sequence reads were collapsed and filtered. Productive Simpson clonality was computed per sample as the square root of Simpson's diversity index over productive rearrangements. TCRdb stores this immuneACCESS table with in-frame sequences only. Part of the clones is absent; in the studies checked, under half of the shortfall reflects unresolved V genes, and no reason is known for the rest. The V and J calls and clone size are taken from that table; D and trimming were inferred from the DNA. The sample includes about 26,000 clones, with 75% to 85% observed a single time. Of the sample, around 15% falls within the top ten clones.

Sequences SNHLY (CDR1) and FYNNEI (CDR2) are obtained from the germline V gene. Trimming takes 3 bases off V and 5 bases off J; junction bases not matched to a gene: 2. Spanning cysteine to phenylalanine, the CDR3 consists of 14 amino acids. Only CDR3 DNA is held: 42 bases, read in frame from base 1. The paper as a whole reports these results and caveats: The amount of clinical and demographic metadata varied by source and participant and was provided uncurated.

Collaborating institutions collected whole blood in K2EDTA tubes following their own protocols. Collaborator samples were shipped for TCRbeta analysis as frozen whole blood, isolated PBMCs, or DNA extracted from either sample type. Sequencing was done on a sample of peripheral blood. The TCR comes from a man aged 80 or over with active or convalescent COVID-19. This receptor chain uses TRBV2 and TRBJ2-2, and 8 junction bases match TRBD2. The CDR3 protein is CASSESGGTGELFF. The DNA sequence reads TGTGCCAGCAGTGAGTCGGGAGGGACCGGGGAGCTGTTTTTT. The variable domain in full, with residues beyond the CDR3 obtained from the reference TRBV2 and TRBJ2-2 genes, is EPEVTQTPSHQVTQMGQEVILRCVPISNHLYFYWYRQILGQKVEFLVSFYNNEISEKSEIFDDQFSVERPDGSNFTLKIRSTKLEDSAMYFCASSESGGTGELFFGEGSRLTVL.